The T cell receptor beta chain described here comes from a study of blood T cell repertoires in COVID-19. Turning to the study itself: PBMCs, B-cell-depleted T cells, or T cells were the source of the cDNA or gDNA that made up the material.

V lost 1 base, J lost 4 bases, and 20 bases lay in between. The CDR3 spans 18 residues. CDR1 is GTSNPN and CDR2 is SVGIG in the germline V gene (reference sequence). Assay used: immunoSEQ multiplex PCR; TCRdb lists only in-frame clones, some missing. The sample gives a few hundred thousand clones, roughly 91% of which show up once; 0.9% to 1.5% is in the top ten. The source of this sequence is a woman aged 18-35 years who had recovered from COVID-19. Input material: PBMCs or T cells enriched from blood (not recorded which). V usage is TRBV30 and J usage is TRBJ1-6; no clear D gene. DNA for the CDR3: TGTGCCTGGAGTGCCGCCTATCCTGAGAGACAATATAATTCACCCCTCCACTTT. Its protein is CAWSAAYPERQYNSPLHF.